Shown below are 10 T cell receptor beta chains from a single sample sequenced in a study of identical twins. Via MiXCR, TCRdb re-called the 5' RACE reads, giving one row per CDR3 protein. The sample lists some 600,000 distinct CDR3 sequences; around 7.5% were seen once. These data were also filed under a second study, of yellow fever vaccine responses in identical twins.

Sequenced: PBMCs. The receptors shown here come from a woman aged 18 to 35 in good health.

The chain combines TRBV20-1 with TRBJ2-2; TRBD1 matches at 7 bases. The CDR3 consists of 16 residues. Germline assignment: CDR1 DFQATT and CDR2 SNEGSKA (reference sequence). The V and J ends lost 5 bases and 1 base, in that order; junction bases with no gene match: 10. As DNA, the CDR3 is TGCAGTGCTCCACCCTGGAGGACAGGGAACACCGGGGAGCTGTTTTTT. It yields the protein CSAPPWRTGNTGELFF.

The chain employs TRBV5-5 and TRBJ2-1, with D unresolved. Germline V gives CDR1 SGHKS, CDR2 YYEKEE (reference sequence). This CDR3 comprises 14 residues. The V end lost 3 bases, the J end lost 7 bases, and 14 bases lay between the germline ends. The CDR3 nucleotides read TGTGCCAGCAGCTGGGCCCAGAGCGCGAATGAGCAGTTCTTC. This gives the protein CASSWAQSANEQFF.

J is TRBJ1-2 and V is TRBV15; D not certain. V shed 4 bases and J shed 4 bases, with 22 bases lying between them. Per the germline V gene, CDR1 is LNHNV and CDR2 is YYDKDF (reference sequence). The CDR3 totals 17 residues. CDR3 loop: CATSKAYTISQTYGYTF. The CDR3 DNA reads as TGTGCCACCAGCAAAGCCTATACTATCAGTCAAACCTATGGCTACACCTTC.

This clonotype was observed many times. CDR3 protein: CSARDQLAGNTDIQYF. DNA of the CDR3: TGCAGTGCTAGAGATCAACTAGCGGGAAACACTGACATTCAGTACTTC. V and J are TRBV20-1 and TRBJ2-4, with 10 nucleotides matching TRBD2. The trim removed 0 bases at V and 8 bases at J, leaving 10 bases unmatched. Germline values: CDR1 DFQATT, CDR2 SNEGSKA (reference sequence). The CDR3 is made up of 16 amino acids.

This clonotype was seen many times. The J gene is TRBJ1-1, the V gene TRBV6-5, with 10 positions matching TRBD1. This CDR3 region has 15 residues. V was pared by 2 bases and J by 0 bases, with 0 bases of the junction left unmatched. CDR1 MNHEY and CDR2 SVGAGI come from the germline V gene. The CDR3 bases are TGTGCCAGCAGTTACGGGACAGGGGTGAACACTGAAGCTTTCTTT. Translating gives CASSYGTGVNTEAFF.

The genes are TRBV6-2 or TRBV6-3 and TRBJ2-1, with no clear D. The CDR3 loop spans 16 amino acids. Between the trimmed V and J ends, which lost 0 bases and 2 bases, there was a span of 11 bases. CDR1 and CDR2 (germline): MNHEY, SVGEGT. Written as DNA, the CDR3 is TGTGCCAGCAGTTACTCGATCGGTGGGGCCTACAATGAGCAGTTCTTC. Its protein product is CASSYSIGGAYNEQFF.

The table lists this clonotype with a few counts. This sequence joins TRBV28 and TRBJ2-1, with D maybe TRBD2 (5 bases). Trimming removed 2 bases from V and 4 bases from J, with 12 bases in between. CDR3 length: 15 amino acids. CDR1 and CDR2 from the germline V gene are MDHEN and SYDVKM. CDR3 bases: TGTGCCAGCAGTTTAATGGACTTACAATACAATGAGCAGTTCTTC. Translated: CASSLMDLQYNEQFF.

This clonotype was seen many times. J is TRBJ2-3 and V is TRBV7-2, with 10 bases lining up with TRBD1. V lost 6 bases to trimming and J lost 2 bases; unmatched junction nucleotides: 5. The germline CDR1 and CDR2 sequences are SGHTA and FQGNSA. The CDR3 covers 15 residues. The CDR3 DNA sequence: TGTGCCAGCAGACGGGACAGGGGTTTCACAGATACGCAGTATTTT. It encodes CASRRDRGFTDTQYF.

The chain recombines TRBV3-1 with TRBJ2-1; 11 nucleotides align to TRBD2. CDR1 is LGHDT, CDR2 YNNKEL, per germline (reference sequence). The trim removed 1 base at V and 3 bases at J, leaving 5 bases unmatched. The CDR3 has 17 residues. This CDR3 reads CASSQAGLAANYNEQFF. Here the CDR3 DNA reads TGTGCCAGCAGCCAAGCGGGACTAGCGGCGAACTACAATGAGCAGTTCTTC.

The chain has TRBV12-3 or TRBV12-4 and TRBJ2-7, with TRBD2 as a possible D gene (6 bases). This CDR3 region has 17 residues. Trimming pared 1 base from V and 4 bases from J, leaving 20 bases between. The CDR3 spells CASSLEYDRLGSYEQYF. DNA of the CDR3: TGTGCCAGCAGTTTAGAATACGATAGACTAGGGAGTTACGAGCAGTACTTC.